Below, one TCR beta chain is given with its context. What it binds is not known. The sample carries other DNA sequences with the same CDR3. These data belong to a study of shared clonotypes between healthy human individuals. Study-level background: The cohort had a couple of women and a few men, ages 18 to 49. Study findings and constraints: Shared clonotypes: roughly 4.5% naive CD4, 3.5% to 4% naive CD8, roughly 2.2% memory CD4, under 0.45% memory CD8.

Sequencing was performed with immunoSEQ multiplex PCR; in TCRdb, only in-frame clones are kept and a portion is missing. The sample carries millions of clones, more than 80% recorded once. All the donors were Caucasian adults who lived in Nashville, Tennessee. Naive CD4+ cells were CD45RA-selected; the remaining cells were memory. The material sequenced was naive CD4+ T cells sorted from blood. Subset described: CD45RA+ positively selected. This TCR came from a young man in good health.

The CDR3 sequence is CASSLGLNNSPLHF. The CDR3 region has the DNA TGTGCCAGCAGCCTTGGGCTAAATAATTCACCCCTCCACTTT. V gene TRBV7-6 combines with J gene TRBJ1-6; no clear D. CDR1 is SGHVS and CDR2 is FNYEAQ in the germline V gene. CDR3 size: 14 residues. Trimming removed 5 bases from V and 5 bases from J, with 10 bases in between.